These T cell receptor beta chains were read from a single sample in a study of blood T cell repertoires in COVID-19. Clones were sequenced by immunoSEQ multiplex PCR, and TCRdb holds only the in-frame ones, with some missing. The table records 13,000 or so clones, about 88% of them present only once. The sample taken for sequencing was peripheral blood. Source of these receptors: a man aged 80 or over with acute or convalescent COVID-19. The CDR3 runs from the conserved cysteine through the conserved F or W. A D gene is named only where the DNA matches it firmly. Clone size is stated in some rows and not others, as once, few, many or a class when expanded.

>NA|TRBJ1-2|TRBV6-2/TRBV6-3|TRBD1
CASSEGARSVTF
TGTGCCAGCAGTGAGGGGGCGCGATCGGTGACCTTC
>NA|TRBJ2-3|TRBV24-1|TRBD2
CATSDPSGTSGTGTDTQYF
TGTGCCACCAGTGATCCCTCAGGGACTAGCGGGACCGGCACAGATACGCAGTATTTT
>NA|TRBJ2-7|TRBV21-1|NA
CASSKEAAPSYEQYF
TGTGCCAGCAGCAAAGAAGCGGCCCCCTCCTACGAGCAGTACTTC
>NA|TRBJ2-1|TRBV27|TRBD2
CASRGLAAYNEQFF
TGTGCCAGCAGGGGACTAGCGGCTTACAATGAGCAGTTCTTC
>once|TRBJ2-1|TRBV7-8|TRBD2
CASSLGTSREQFF
TGTGCCAGCAGCCTCGGGACTAGTCGTGAGCAGTTCTTC
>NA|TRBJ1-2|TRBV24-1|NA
CATSDGRGGLGYGYTF
TGTGCCACCAGTGATGGTAGGGGGGGCCTTGGCTATGGCTACACCTTC
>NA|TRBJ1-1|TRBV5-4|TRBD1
CASSPRGISNTEAFF
TGTGCCAGCAGCCCCAGGGGGATTAGTAACACTGAAGCTTTCTTT
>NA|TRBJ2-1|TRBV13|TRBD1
CASSPRAGGLDEQFF
TGTGCCAGCAGCCCCAGGGCAGGGGGCTTAGATGAGCAGTTCTTC
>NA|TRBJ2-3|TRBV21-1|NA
CASSKSGTGCADTQYF
TGTGCCAGCAGCAAGTCCGGGACAGGGTGTGCAGATACGCAGTATTTT
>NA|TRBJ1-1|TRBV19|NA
CASSMRLRTEAFF
TGTGCCAGTAGTATGAGGCTACGGACTGAAGCTTTCTTT